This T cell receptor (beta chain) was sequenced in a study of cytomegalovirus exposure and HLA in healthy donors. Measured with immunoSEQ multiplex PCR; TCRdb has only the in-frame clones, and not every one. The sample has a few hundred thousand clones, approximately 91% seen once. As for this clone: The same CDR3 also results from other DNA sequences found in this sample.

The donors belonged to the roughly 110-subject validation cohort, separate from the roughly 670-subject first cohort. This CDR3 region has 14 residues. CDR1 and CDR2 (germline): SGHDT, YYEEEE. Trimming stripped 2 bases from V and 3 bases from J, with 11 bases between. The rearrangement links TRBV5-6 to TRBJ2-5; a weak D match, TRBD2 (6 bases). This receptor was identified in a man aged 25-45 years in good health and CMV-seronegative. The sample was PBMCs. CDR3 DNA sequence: TGTGCCAGCAGCTTAGGGACGGGAGAAGAGACCCAGTACTTC. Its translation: CASSLGTGEETQYF.